This TCR beta chain was profiled in a study of blood T cell repertoires in COVID-19. Study background: Collection of acute and convalescent COVID-19 samples took place in the United States, Italy and Spain. T cells, B-cell-depleted T cells, or PBMCs supplied cDNA or gDNA.

Study processing details: Amplification of reference gene primers provided the estimated nucleated cell counts. Sequencing used immunoSEQ multiplex PCR; TCRdb keeps in-frame clones, though not all of them. V, J and clone size reflect that table, while D and trimming were determined from the DNA. The sample lists over 100,000 clones; more than 75% were seen once. Germline V gene data show CDR1 as SEHNR and CDR2 as FQNEAQ (reference sequence). The junction had 5 bases not matched to a gene; V was cut back by 6 bases and J by 5 bases. The CDR3 sequence is 15 residues long. The sequenced sample consisted of peripheral blood. V usage is TRBV7-9 and J usage is TRBJ1-6; 9 bases fit TRBD1. The TCR comes from a man aged 45-65 years with active COVID-19. In DNA form, the CDR3 reads TGTGCCAGCAGTCCCGGGACAGGGCATAATTCACCCCTCCACTTT. This sequence encodes CASSPGTGHNSPLHF.